A single sample is the source of the 18 T cell receptor beta chains below, sequenced in a study of T cell changes during pregnancy in multiple sclerosis. Produced via immunoSEQ multiplex PCR; TCRdb's table is partial and in-frame only. The table records about 56,000 clones, approximately 90% of them present only once. This specimen was CD4+ T cells from peripheral blood mononuclear cells, taken in the third trimester of pregnancy. Receptors originate from a female donor with multiple sclerosis, enrolled in a pregnancy study.

The chain uses TRBV30 and TRBJ1-1, with TRBD1 as a possible D gene (5 bases). This CDR3 is built from 15 residues. The germline V gene encodes CDR1 GTSNPN and CDR2 SVGIG (reference sequence). V lost 2 bases, J lost 5 bases, and 18 bases lay in between. CDR3 protein: CAWSPGWGRTTEAFF. The DNA for the CDR3 is TGTGCCTGGAGTCCCGGCTGGGGGAGGACGACTGAAGCTTTCTTT. The entire variable domain, with the rest obtained from reference TRBV30 and TRBJ1-1, is as follows: SQTIHQWPATLVQPVGSPLSLECTVEGTSNPNLYWYRQAAGRGLQLLFYSVGIGQISSEVPQNLSASRPQDRQFILSSKKLLLSDSGFYLCAWSPGWGRTTEAFFGQGTRLTVV.

This sequence joins TRBV5-5 and TRBJ1-3; D is undetermined. The V end lost 0 bases, the J end lost 0 bases, and 10 bases lay between the germline ends. The germline gives CDR1 SGHKS, CDR2 YYEKEE (reference sequence). The CDR3 consists of 16 residues. The CDR3 is CASSLASGISGNTIYF. CDR3 DNA: TGTGCCAGCAGCTTGGCCAGCGGAATCTCTGGAAACACCATATATTTT. The entire variable domain, with the rest obtained from reference TRBV5-5 and TRBJ1-3, is as follows: DAGVTQSPTHLIKTRGQQVTLRCSPISGHKSVSWYQQVLGQGPQFIFQYYEKEERGRGNFPDRFSARQFPNYSSELNVNALLLGDSALYLCASSLASGISGNTIYFGEGSWLTVV.

This clone came up once. The J gene is TRBJ1-2, the V gene TRBV7-9, with 7 positions matching TRBD1. Germline CDR1 is SEHNR and CDR2 is FQNEAQ (reference sequence). The ends lost 5 bases at V and 1 base at J; junction bases unmatched: 10. This CDR3 is built from 16 residues. CDR3 in DNA: TGTGCCAGCAGCCTGGCGGACAGGCTCTATAACTATGGCTACACCTTC. As protein: CASSLADRLYNYGYTF.

The chain combines TRBV6-5 with TRBJ2-4, with a tentative D call TRBD1 (6 bases). The germline V and J ends were trimmed by 2 bases and 6 bases, with 11 bases remaining between them. The V gene's germline CDR1 is MNHEY and CDR2 SVGAGI. This CDR3 has 14 residues. In DNA form, the CDR3 reads TGTGCCAGCAGTTACGACAGGCTGGCAAACATTCAGTACTTC. This translates into CASSYDRLANIQYF.

The rearrangement joins TRBV6-6 to TRBJ2-2, with D perhaps TRBD2 (5 bases). Trimming removed 4 bases at V and 5 bases at J, with 11 bases between. The CDR3 is 14 residues long. CDR1 and CDR2 from the germline V gene are MNHNY and SVGAGI (reference sequence). CDR3 residues: CASSLAGRTGELFF. The CDR3 nucleotides are TGTGCCAGCAGTTTGGCGGGTAGGACCGGGGAGCTGTTTTTT.

The chain links TRBV5-6 to TRBJ2-5, with TRBD1 identical over 8 bases. Germline assignment: CDR1 SGHDT and CDR2 YYEEEE. This CDR3 is 15 amino acids long. V was pared by 0 bases and J by 4 bases, with 5 bases of the junction left unmatched. For the CDR3, the DNA is TGTGCCAGCAGCTTGGAAGCAGGGGGCTCAGAGACCCAGTACTTC. The encoded protein is CASSLEAGGSETQYF.

The V gene is TRBV2, the J gene TRBJ1-4, with D maybe TRBD1 (6 bases). Germline CDR1 and CDR2: SNHLY and FYNNEI. This CDR3 has 13 amino acids. Trimming removed 5 bases from V and 5 bases from J, with 9 bases in between. The CDR3 DNA is TGTGCCAGCAGTCGCAGGGGAAATGAAAAACTGTTTTTT. Translating gives CASSRRGNEKLFF.

The chain recombines TRBV7-2 with TRBJ1-3, with a weak D call TRBD1 (6 bases). The CDR3 loop spans 14 amino acids. CDR1 SGHTA and CDR2 FQGNSA come from the germline V gene. The germline V and J ends were trimmed by 5 bases and 4 bases, with 12 bases remaining between them. CDR3 bases: TGTGCCAGCAGCACACAGGGTGACGGAAACACCATATATTTT. Amino acids: CASSTQGDGNTIYF.

The chain links TRBV19 to TRBJ1-2; D ambiguous. CDR1 and CDR2 (germline): LNHDA, SQIVND (reference sequence). Trimming took 3 bases from V and 3 from J, leaving 11 bases between them. There are 14 residues in the CDR3. The DNA for the CDR3 is TGTGCCAGTAGTATCGGAGGTTTCGACTATGGCTACACCTTC. This gives the protein CASSIGGFDYGYTF. The full variable domain, with the rest looked up from reference TRBV19 and TRBJ1-2, is DGGITQSPKYLFRKEGQNVTLSCEQNLNHDAMYWYRQDPGQGLRLIYYSQIVNDFQKGDIAEGYSVSREKKESFPLTVTSAQKNPTAFYLCASSIGGFDYGYTFGSGTRLTVV.

This clone was observed once. V gene TRBV18 combines with J gene TRBJ2-5; 8 bases line up with TRBD1. From germline, CDR1 is KGHSH and CDR2 LQKENI. J lost 3 bases, V lost 0 bases, and 0 bases had no gene match. The CDR3 consists of 14 residues. The CDR3 nucleotides read TGTGCCAGCTCACCACCGACAGGGGAAGAGACCCAGTACTTC. Its protein product is CASSPPTGEETQYF.

The chain is built from TRBV25-1 and TRBJ1-6, with TRBD1 identical over 11 bases. Germline CDR1 reads MGHDK; CDR2 reads SYGVNS. After removal of 4 bases from V and 10 bases from J, the junction contained 9 bases not matched to a gene. The CDR3 loop spans 16 amino acids. As DNA, the CDR3 is TGTGCCAGCAGTGGTCCCGGGACAGGGGGTCACTCACCCCTCCACTTT. This sequence encodes CASSGPGTGGHSPLHF. Full variable domain (missing parts from reference TRBV25-1 and TRBJ1-6): EADIYQTPRYLVIGTGKKITLECSQTMGHDKMYWYQQDPGMELHLIHYSYGVNSTEKGDLSSESTVSRIRTEHFPLTLESARPSHTSQYLCASSGPGTGGHSPLHFGNGTRLTVT.

This clone was seen just once. The chain couples TRBV20-1 to TRBJ1-1; weak D call: TRBD1 (5 bases). Germline V gene lookup returns CDR1 DFQATT and CDR2 SNEGSKA (reference sequence). The CDR3 runs 10 residues. The V end was cut by 6 bases, the J end by 10 bases, with 12 bases between. In nucleotides, the CDR3 is TGCAGTGCCCCTGGAGGGGCAGCTTTCTTT. Translation gives CSAPGGAAFF.

This clone has just a few counts. This chain connects TRBV18 to TRBJ1-1, with TRBD1 as a possible D gene (5 bases). V shed 3 bases and J shed 2 bases, with 13 bases lying between them. This CDR3 contains 15 residues. Germline CDR1 and CDR2: KGHSH and LQKENI. This CDR3 is CASSPRAGPNTEAFF. In nucleotides, the CDR3 is TGTGCCAGCTCACCTAGGGCAGGGCCCAACACTGAAGCTTTCTTT.

This chain connects TRBV7-6 to TRBJ2-2; a possible D gene is TRBD1 (7 bases). The V gene's germline CDR1 is SGHVS and CDR2 FNYEAQ. The germline V and J ends were trimmed by 5 bases and 7 bases, with 14 bases remaining between them. CDR3 length: 14 amino acids. This CDR3 is CASSPQGGIGELFF. The CDR3 DNA reads as TGTGCCAGCAGCCCCCAGGGGGGAATCGGGGAGCTGTTTTTT. Together with reference TRBV7-6 and TRBJ2-2, the CDR3 gives the full variable domain: GAGVSQSPRYKVTKRGQDVALRCDPISGHVSLYWYRQALGQGPEFLTYFNYEAQQDKSGLPNDRFSAERPEGSISTLTIQRTEQRDSAMYRCASSPQGGIGELFFGEGSRLTVL.

This clone was seen a single time. The rearrangement uses TRBV2 and TRBJ1-2, with 9 bases matching TRBD1. The germline gives CDR1 SNHLY, CDR2 FYNNEI. The CDR3 is made up of 14 amino acids. Germline trimming cut 6 bases from V and 5 bases from J; bases unmatched to any gene: 7. CDR3 sequence reads: CASRPGQGFYGYTF. CDR3 DNA sequence: TGTGCCAGCAGACCGGGACAGGGTTTTTATGGCTACACCTTC.

The CDR3 loop is CASSPPGGGYGYTF. CDR3 DNA: TGTGCCAGCAGCCCCCCAGGGGGAGGCTATGGCTACACCTTC. The V gene is TRBV7-6, the J gene TRBJ1-2; TRBD1 matches 7 bases. Germline V lookup: CDR1 SGHVS, CDR2 FNYEAQ. This CDR3 contains 14 residues. Trimming at V came to 5 bases and at J to 4 bases, leaving 7 bases not matched to a gene.

This clone showed up just once. The rearrangement links TRBV10-1 to TRBJ2-1; 7 positions match TRBD2. The CDR3 runs 17 residues. V was clipped by 6 bases and J by 3 bases; unmatched bases: 14. CDR1 and CDR2 (germline): WNHNN, SYGVQD (reference sequence). The CDR3 sequence is CASSSLGGAGNYNEQFF. CDR3 coding DNA: TGCGCCAGCAGCTCCCTCGGGGGAGCGGGAAACTACAATGAGCAGTTCTTC.

V usage is TRBV2 and J usage is TRBJ2-6; possible D gene TRBD2, 6 bases. Germline CDR1 reads SNHLY; CDR2 reads FYNNEI. This CDR3 has 14 residues. The V gene lost 3 bases and the J gene lost 12 bases, with 15 bases spanning the gap. Here the CDR3 reads CASSEGRVGGVLTF. In DNA, the CDR3 is TGTGCCAGCAGTGAGGGCAGGGTGGGGGGCGTCCTGACTTTC.